This TCR beta chain was recorded in a study of blood T cell repertoires in COVID-19. About the study: Researchers got acute and convalescent COVID-19 samples from the United States, Italy and Spain. T cells, B-cell-depleted T cells, or PBMCs supplied cDNA or gDNA.

Per the study methods: The assay estimated nucleated cells by amplifying reference gene primers. Profiling relied on immunoSEQ multiplex PCR, and the TCRdb table lists in-frame clones only, not all of them. D and trimming come from the DNA, and the V and J calls and clone size come from that table. The table has about 20,000 clones, about 89% seen once. V lost 3 bases to trimming and J lost 1 base, with 4 bases between them. The CDR3 is 13 amino acids. The specimen sequenced was peripheral blood. The rearrangement uses TRBV12-3 or TRBV12-4 and TRBJ1-5; D unresolved. The sequence was obtained from a woman aged 55 to 70 with active COVID-19. As DNA, the CDR3 is TGTGCCAGCAGTTTCGGGAGCAATCAGCCCCAGCATTTT. Residues: CASSFGSNQPQHF.